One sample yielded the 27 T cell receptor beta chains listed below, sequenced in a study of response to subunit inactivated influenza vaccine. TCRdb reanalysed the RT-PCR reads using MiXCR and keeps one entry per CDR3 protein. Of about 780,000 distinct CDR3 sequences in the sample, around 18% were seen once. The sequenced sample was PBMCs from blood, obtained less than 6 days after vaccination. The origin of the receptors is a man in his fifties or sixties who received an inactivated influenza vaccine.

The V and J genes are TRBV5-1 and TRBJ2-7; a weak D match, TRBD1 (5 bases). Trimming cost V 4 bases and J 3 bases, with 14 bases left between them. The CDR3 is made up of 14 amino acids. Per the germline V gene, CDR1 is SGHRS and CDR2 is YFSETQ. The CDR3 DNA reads TGCGCCAGCAGCGCCCAGGGAACCGGCTACGAGCAGTACTTC. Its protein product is CASSAQGTGYEQYF.

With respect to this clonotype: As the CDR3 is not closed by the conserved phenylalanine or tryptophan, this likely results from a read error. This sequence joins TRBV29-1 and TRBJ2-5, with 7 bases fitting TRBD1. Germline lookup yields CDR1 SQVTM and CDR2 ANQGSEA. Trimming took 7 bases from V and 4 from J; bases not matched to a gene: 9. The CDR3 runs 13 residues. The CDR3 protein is CSADRVQGETQYL. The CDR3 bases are TGCAGCGCCGACAGGGTACAGGGAGAGACCCAGTACCTC.

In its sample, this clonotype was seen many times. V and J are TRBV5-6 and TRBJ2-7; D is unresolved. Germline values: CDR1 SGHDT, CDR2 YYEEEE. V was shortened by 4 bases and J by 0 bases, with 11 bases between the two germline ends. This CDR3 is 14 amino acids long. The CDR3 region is CASSTTTYSYEQYF. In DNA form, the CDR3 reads TGTGCCAGCAGCACCACCACTTACTCCTACGAGCAGTACTTC.

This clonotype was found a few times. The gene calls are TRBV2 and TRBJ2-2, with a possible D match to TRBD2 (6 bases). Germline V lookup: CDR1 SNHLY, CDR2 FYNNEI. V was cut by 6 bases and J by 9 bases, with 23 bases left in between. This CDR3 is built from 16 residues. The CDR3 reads CASRAGGLLDGRELFF. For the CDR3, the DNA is TGTGCCAGCAGAGCTGGAGGACTACTAGACGGCCGGGAGCTGTTTTTT.

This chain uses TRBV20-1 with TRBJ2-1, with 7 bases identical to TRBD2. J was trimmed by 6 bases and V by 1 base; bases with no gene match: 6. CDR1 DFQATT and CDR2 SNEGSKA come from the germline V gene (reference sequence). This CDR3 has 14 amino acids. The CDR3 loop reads CSARGGLVVNEQFF. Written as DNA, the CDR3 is TGCAGTGCTAGAGGTGGACTAGTAGTCAATGAGCAGTTCTTC.

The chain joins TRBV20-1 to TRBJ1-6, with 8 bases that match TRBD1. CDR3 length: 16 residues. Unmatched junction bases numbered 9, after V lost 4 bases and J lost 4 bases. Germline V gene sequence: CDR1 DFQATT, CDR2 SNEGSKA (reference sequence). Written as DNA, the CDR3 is TGCAGTGCTATCAAACAGGGGGGATTGTATAATTCACCCCTCCACTTT. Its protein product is CSAIKQGGLYNSPLHF.

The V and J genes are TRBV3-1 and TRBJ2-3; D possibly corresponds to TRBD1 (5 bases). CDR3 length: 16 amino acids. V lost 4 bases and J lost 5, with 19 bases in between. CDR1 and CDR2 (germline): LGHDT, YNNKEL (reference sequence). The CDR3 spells CASSPRGLLGKDTQYF. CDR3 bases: TGTGCCAGCAGCCCAAGGGGTCTGCTTGGGAAAGATACGCAGTATTTT.

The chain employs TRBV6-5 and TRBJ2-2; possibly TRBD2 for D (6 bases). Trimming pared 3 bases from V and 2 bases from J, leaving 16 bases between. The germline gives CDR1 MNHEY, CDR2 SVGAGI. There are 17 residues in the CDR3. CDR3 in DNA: TGTGCCAGCAGTTATACCCCCATGGGGGGAAACACCGGGGAGCTGTTTTTT. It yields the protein CASSYTPMGGNTGELFF.

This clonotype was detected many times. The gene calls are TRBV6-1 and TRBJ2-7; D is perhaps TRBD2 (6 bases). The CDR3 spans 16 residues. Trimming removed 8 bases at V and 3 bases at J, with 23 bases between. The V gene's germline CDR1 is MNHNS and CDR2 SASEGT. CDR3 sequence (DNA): TGTGCCAGCCGGGGTATTGGGGACTCTATATTCTACGAGCAGTACTTC. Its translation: CASRGIGDSIFYEQYF.

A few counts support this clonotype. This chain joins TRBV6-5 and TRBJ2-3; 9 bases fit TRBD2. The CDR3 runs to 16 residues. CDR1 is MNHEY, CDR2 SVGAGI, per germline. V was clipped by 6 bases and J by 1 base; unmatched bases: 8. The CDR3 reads CASSYRASGGTDTQYF. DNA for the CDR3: TGTGCCAGCAGCTACAGAGCTAGCGGGGGCACAGATACGCAGTATTTT.

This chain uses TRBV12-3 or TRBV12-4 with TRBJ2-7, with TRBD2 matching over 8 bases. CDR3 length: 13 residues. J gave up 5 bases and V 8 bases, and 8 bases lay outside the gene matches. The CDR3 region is CASEESGSNEQYF. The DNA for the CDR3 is TGTGCCAGCGAGGAGAGCGGGAGTAACGAGCAGTACTTC.

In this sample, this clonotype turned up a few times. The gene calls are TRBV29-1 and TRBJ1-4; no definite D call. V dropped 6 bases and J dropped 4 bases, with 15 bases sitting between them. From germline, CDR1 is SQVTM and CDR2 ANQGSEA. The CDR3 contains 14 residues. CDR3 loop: CSVMVGSGNEKLFF. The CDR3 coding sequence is TGCAGCGTCATGGTAGGGTCGGGTAATGAAAAACTGTTTTTT.

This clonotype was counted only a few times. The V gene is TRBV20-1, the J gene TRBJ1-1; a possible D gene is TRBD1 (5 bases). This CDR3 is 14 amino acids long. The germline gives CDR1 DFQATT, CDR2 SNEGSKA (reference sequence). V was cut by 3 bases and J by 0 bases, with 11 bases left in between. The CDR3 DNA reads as TGCAGTGCTAGCGTGGGGCTCGTGAACACTGAAGCTTTCTTT. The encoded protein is CSASVGLVNTEAFF.

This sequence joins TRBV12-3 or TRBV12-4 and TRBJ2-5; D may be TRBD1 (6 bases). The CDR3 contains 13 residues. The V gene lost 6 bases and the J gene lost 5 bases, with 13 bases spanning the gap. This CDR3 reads CASREAGAETQYF. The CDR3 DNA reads TGTGCCAGCAGGGAGGCAGGGGCGGAGACCCAGTACTTC.

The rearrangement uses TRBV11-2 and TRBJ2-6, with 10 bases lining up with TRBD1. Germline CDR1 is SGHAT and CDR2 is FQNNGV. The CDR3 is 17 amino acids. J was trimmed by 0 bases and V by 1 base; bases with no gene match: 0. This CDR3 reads CASSLGTGGSGANVLTF. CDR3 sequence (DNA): TGTGCCAGCAGCTTAGGGACAGGGGGCTCTGGGGCCAACGTCCTGACTTTC. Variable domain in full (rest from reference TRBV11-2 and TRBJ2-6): EAGVAQSPRYKIIEKRQSVAFWCNPISGHATLYWYQQILGQGPKLLIQFQNNGVVDDSQLPKDRFSAERLKGVDSTLKIQPAKLEDSAVYLCASSLGTGGSGANVLTFGAGSRLTVL.

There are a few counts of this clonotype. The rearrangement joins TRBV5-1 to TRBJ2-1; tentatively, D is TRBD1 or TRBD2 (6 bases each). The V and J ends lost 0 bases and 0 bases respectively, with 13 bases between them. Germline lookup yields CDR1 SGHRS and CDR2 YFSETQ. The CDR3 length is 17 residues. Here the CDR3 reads CASSLVGGSNSYNEQFF. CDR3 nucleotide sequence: TGCGCCAGCAGCTTGGTAGGGGGGTCCAACTCCTACAATGAGCAGTTCTTC.

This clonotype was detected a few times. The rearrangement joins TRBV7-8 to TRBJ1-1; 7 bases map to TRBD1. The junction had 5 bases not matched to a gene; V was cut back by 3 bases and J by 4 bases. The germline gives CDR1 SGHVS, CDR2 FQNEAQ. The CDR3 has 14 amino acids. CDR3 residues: CASSFQDRITEAFF. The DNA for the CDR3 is TGTGCCAGCAGCTTCCAGGACAGGATCACTGAAGCTTTCTTT.

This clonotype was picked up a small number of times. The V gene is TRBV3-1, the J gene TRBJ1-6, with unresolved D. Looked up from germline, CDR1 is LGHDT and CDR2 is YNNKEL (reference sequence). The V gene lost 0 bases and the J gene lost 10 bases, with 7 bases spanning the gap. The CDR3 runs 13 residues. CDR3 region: CASSQDGPSPLHF. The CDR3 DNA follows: TGTGCCAGCAGCCAAGATGGGCCCTCACCCCTCCACTTT.

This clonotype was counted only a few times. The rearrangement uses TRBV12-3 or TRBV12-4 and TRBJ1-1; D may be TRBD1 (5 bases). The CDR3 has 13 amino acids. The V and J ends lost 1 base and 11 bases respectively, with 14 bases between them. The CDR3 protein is CASSLGGTLGAFF. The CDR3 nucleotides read TGTGCCAGCAGTTTAGGGGGGACCTTAGGTGCTTTCTTT.

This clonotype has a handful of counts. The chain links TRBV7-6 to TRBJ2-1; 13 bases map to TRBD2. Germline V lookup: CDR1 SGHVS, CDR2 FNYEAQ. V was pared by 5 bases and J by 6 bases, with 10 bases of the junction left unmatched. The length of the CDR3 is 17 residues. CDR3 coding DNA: TGTGCCAGCAGCCAGGCGCTTGGGACTAGCGGGACCAATGAGCAGTTCTTC. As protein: CASSQALGTSGTNEQFF.

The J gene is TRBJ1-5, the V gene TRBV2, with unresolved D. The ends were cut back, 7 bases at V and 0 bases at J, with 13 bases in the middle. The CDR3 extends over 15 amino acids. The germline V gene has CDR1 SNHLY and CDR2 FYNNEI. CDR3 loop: CASTLRSSSNQPQHF. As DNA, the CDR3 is TGTGCCAGCACTCTGAGGAGTTCTAGCAATCAGCCCCAGCATTTT.

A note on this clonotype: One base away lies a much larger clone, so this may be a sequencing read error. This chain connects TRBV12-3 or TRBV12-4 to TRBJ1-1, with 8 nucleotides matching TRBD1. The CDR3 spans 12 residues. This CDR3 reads CASRSGGTEAYF. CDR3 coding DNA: TGTGCCAGCAGATCAGGGGGCACTGAAGCTTACTTT.

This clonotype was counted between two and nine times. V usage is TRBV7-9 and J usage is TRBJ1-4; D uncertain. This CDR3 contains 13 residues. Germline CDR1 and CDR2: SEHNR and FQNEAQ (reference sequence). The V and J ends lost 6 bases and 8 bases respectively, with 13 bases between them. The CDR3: CASRTGVREKLFF. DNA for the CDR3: TGTGCCAGCAGGACGGGAGTTCGGGAAAAACTGTTTTTT.

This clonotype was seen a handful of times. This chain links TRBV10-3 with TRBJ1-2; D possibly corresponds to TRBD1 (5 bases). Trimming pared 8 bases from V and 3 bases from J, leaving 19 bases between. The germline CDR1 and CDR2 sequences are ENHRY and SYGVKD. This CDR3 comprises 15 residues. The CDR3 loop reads CAIWGRDLGDYGYTF. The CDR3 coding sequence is TGTGCCATCTGGGGTAGGGACCTCGGGGACTATGGCTACACCTTC.

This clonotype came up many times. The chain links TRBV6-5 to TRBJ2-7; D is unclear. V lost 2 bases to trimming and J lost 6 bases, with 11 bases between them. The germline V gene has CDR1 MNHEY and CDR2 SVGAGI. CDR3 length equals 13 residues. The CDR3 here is CASSYLERAEQYF. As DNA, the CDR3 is TGTGCCAGCAGTTACCTCGAAAGGGCCGAGCAGTACTTC.

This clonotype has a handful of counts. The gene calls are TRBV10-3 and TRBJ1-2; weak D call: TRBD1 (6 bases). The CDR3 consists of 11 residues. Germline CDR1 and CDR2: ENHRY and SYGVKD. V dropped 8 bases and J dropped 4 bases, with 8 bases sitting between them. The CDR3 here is CAIGQTYGYTF. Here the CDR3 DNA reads TGTGCCATCGGACAGACCTATGGCTACACCTTC.

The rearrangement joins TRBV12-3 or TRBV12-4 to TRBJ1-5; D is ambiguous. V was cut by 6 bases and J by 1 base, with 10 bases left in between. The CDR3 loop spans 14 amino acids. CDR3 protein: CASRGGISNQPQHF. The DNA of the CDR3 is TGTGCCAGCAGGGGAGGGATCAGCAATCAGCCCCAGCATTTT.